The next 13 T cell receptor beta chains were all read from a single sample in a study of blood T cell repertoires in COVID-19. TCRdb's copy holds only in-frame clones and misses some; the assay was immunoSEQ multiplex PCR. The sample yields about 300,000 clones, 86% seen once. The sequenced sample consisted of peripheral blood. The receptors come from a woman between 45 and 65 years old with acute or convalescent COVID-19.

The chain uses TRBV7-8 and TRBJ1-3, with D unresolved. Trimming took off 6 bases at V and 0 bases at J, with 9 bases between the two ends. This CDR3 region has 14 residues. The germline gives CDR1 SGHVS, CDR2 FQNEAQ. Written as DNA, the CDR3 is TGTGCCAGCAGACAGCAAACCTCTGGAAACACCATATATTTT. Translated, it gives CASRQQTSGNTIYF.

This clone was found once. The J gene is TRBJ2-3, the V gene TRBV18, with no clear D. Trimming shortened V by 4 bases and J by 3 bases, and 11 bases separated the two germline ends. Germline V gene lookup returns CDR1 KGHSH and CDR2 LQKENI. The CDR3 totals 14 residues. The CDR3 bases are TGTGCCAGCTCACTCCCCGACGGGACAGATACGCAGTATTTT. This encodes CASSLPDGTDTQYF.

The CDR3 nucleotides are TGTGCCAGTAGAGTAGCGGAACCCACAGATACGCAGTATTTT. Translation: CASRVAEPTDTQYF. V usage is TRBV19 and J usage is TRBJ2-3; D possibly corresponds to TRBD2 (6 bases). Germline lookup yields CDR1 LNHDA and CDR2 SQIVND (reference sequence). V lost 6 bases, J lost 2 bases, and 12 bases lay in between. The CDR3 has 14 residues.

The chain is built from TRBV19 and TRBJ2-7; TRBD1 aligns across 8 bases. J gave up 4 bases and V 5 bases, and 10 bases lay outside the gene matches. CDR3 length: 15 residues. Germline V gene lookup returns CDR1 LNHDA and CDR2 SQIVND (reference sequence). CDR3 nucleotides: TGTGCCAGTAGTCGGACAGGGATGGGTGGTTACGAGCAGTACTTC. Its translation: CASSRTGMGGYEQYF.

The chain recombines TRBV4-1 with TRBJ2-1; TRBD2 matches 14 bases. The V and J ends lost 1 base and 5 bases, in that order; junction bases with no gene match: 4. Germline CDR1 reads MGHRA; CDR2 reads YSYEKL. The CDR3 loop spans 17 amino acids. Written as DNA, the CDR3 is TGCGCCAGCAGCCAAGTAGGACTAGCGGGAGGAAACAATGAGCAGTTCTTC. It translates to CASSQVGLAGGNNEQFF.

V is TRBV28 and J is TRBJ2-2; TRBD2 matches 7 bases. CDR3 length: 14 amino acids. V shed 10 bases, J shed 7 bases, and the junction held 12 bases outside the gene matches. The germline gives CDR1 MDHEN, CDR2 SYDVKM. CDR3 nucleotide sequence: TGTGCCACCCAGCGGGATCGGGCCTTCGGGGAGCTGTTTTTT. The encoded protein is CATQRDRAFGELFF. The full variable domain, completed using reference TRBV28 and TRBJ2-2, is DVKVTQSSRYLVKRTGEKVFLECVQDMDHENMFWYRQDPGLGLRLIYFSYDVKMKEKGDIPEGYSVSREKKERFSLILESASTNQTSMYLCATQRDRAFGELFFGEGSRLTVL.

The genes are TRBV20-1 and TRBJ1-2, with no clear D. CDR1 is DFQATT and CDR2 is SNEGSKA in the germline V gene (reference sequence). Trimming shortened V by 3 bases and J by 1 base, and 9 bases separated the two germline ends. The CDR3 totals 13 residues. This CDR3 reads CSASVSSNYGYTF. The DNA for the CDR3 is TGCAGTGCTAGTGTGTCGAGTAACTATGGCTACACCTTC.

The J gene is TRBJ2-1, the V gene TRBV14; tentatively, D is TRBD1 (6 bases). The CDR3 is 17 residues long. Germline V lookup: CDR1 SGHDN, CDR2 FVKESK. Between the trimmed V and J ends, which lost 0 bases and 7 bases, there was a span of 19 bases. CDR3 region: CASSQDALGGRRNEQFF. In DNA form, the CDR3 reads TGTGCCAGCAGCCAAGATGCCCTTGGGGGCAGGAGAAATGAGCAGTTCTTC.

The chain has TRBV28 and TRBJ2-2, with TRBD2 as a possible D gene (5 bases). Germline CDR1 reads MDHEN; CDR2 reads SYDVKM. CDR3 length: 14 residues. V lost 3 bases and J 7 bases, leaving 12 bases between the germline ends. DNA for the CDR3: TGTGCCAGCAGTTTTTTAGACGACTACGGGGAGCTGTTTTTT. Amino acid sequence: CASSFLDDYGELFF. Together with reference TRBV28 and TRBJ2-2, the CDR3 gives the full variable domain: DVKVTQSSRYLVKRTGEKVFLECVQDMDHENMFWYRQDPGLGLRLIYFSYDVKMKEKGDIPEGYSVSREKKERFSLILESASTNQTSMYLCASSFLDDYGELFFGEGSRLTVL.

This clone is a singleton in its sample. Here the CDR3 DNA reads TGTGCCAGCAGTTTCTCTGGGACAGTGAACACTGAAGCTTTCTTT. This translates into CASSFSGTVNTEAFF. The chain is built from TRBV27 and TRBJ1-1, with 7 bases aligning to TRBD1. CDR1 and CDR2 from the germline V gene are MNHEY and SMNVEV (reference sequence). This CDR3 region has 15 residues. J gave up 0 bases and V 3 bases, and 4 bases lay outside the gene matches.

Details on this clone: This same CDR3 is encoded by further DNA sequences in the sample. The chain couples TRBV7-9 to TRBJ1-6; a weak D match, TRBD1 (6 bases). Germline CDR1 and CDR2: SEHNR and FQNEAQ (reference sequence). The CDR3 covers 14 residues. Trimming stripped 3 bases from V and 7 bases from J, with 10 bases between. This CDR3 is CASSFGQSNSPLHF. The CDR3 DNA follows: TGTGCCAGCAGCTTCGGACAGTCCAATTCACCCCTCCACTTT.

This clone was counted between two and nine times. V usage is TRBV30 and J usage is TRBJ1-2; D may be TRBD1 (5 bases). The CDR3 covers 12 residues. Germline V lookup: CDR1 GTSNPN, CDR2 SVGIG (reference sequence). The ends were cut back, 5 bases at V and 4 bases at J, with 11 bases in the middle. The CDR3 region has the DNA TGTGCCTGGGCCCGACAGAGCTATGGCTACACCTTC. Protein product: CAWARQSYGYTF.

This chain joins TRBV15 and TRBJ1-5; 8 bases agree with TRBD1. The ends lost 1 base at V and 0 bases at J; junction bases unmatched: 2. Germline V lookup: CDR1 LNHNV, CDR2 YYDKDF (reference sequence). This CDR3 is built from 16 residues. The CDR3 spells CATSRGQGYSNQPQHF. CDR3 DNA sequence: TGTGCCACCAGCAGAGGACAGGGGTATAGCAATCAGCCCCAGCATTTT. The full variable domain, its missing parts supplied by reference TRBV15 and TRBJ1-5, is DAMVIQNPRYQVTQFGKPVTLSCSQTLNHNVMYWYQQKSSQAPKLLFHYYDKDFNNEADTPDNFQSRRPNTSFCFLDIRSPGLGDTAMYLCATSRGQGYSNQPQHFGDGTRLSIL.